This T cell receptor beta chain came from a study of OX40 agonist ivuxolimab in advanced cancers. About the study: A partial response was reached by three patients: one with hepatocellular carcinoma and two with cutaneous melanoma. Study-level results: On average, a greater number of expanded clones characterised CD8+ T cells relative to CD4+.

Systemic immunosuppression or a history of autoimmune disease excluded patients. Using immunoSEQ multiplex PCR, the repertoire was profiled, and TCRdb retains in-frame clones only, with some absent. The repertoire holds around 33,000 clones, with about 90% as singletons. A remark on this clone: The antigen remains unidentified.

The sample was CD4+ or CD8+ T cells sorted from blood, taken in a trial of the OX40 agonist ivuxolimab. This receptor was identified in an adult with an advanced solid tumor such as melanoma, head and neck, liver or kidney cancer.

The CDR3 spells CASNLLAGLTDTQYF. For the CDR3, the DNA is TGTGCCAGCAACCTACTAGCGGGACTCACAGATACGCAGTATTTT. This chain connects TRBV2 to TRBJ2-3; 10 bases are shared with TRBD2. Trimming at V came to 7 bases and at J to 2 bases, leaving 6 bases not matched to a gene. CDR1 and CDR2 (germline): SNHLY, FYNNEI. The CDR3 contains 15 residues. Full variable domain (rest looked up from reference TRBV2 and TRBJ2-3): EPEVTQTPSHQVTQMGQEVILRCVPISNHLYFYWYRQILGQKVEFLVSFYNNEISEKSEIFDDQFSVERPDGSNFTLKIRSTKLEDSAMYFCASNLLAGLTDTQYFGPGTRLTVL.